Shown below are 27 T cell receptor beta chains from a single sample sequenced in a study of blood T cell repertoires in COVID-19. Clones were sequenced by immunoSEQ multiplex PCR, and TCRdb holds only the in-frame ones, with some missing. The repertoire holds some 300,000 clones, with about nine tenths as singletons. Sample: PBMCs or T cells enriched from blood (not recorded which). These receptors were taken from a woman between 45 and 60 years old who had been exposed to COVID-19.

This clone was counted between two and nine times. This chain joins TRBV28 and TRBJ2-7; D may be TRBD1 (5 bases). The CDR3 has 15 amino acids. Trimming removed 3 bases from V and 0 bases from J, with 12 bases in between. Germline V lookup: CDR1 MDHEN, CDR2 SYDVKM. The CDR3 here is CASSFTQGNSYEQYF. The DNA of the CDR3 is TGTGCCAGCAGTTTCACCCAGGGCAACTCCTACGAGCAGTACTTC.

V and J are TRBV6-5 and TRBJ1-2, with D unclear. CDR1 and CDR2 from the germline V gene are MNHEY and SVGAGI. V was trimmed by 5 bases and J by 6 bases, leaving 13 bases between them. The CDR3 has 13 residues. The CDR3 DNA reads TGTGCCAGCAGTCCCCCCTCGGGGAATGGCTACACCTTC. Its translation is CASSPPSGNGYTF.

This chain joins TRBV4-1 and TRBJ1-6; no clear D. This CDR3 has 17 residues. Germline V gene sequence: CDR1 MGHRA, CDR2 YSYEKL. Trimming took 1 base from V and 3 from J, leaving 13 bases between them. The CDR3 bases are TGCGCCAGCAGCCAAGGTGCCCCGGGTCTCTATAATTCACCCCTCCACTTT. This sequence encodes CASSQGAPGLYNSPLHF.

The chain combines TRBV7-2 with TRBJ1-4; D is undetermined. V lost 3 bases and J lost 5, with 10 bases in between. Germline V CDR1 and CDR2: SGHTA, FQGNSA. This CDR3 has 14 amino acids. Written as DNA, the CDR3 is TGTGCCAGCAGCTTGGGAGCCAAGAATGAAAAACTGTTTTTT. This gives the protein CASSLGAKNEKLFF.

This clone was found once. The rearrangement uses TRBV28 and TRBJ2-7; 12 nucleotides align to TRBD2. The CDR3 contains 15 residues. Trimming at V came to 8 bases and at J to 5 bases, leaving 10 bases not matched to a gene. Germline CDR1 is MDHEN and CDR2 is SYDVKM. The CDR3 region has the DNA TGTGCCAGCCTTGAACTAGCGGGGGGACTAAACGAGCAGTACTTC. It yields the protein CASLELAGGLNEQYF.

About this clone itself: Distinct nucleotide sequences in the sample also encode this CDR3. V usage is TRBV7-9 and J usage is TRBJ2-7; TRBD1 might be the D (6 bases). The CDR3 extends over 16 amino acids. CDR1 and CDR2 from the germline V gene are SEHNR and FQNEAQ (reference sequence). Trimming stripped 1 base from V and 2 bases from J, with 15 bases between. The CDR3 bases are TGTGCCAGCAGCTTAGGGGGGACATCGGGCGCCTACGAGCAGTACTTC. Translating gives CASSLGGTSGAYEQYF.

This chain connects TRBV11-3 to TRBJ2-5, with TRBD1 as a possible D gene (5 bases). Trimming shortened V by 2 bases and J by 2 bases, and 9 bases separated the two germline ends. This CDR3 has 14 amino acids. Germline lookup yields CDR1 SGHNT and CDR2 YENEEA. The CDR3 DNA follows: TGTGCCAGCAGCTTATCCCAGGGACAAGAGACCCAGTACTTC. Translation gives CASSLSQGQETQYF.

The CDR3 spells CAWSVGGGARLLNNEQFF. In DNA, the CDR3 is TGTGCCTGGAGTGTGGGCGGGGGGGCCAGGCTCCTAAACAATGAGCAGTTCTTC. The rearrangement joins TRBV30 to TRBJ2-1, with 9 bases identical to TRBD2. V was pared by 0 bases and J by 5 bases, with 14 bases of the junction left unmatched. Germline CDR1 and CDR2: GTSNPN and SVGIG (reference sequence). The CDR3 is 18 residues long.

The V and J genes are TRBV6-5 and TRBJ2-3; 8 bases match TRBD2. V shed 3 bases and J 0 bases; nucleotides not matched to a gene: 5. Germline CDR1 reads MNHEY; CDR2 reads SVGAGI. This CDR3 has 16 residues. In DNA form, the CDR3 reads TGTGCCAGCAGTTATAGTAGCGGGGTTAGCACAGATACGCAGTATTTT. This encodes CASSYSSGVSTDTQYF.

This rearrangement joins TRBV19 to TRBJ1-2, with no clear D. The CDR3 runs 14 residues. Germline assignment: CDR1 LNHDA and CDR2 SQIVND (reference sequence). The V end was cut by 7 bases, the J end by 0 bases, with 12 bases between. This CDR3 reads CASINPGTNYGYTF. For the CDR3, the DNA is TGTGCCAGTATTAATCCGGGAACTAACTATGGCTACACCTTC. The complete variable domain, with remaining parts taken from reference TRBV19 and TRBJ1-2, reads DGGITQSPKYLFRKEGQNVTLSCEQNLNHDAMYWYRQDPGQGLRLIYYSQIVNDFQKGDIAEGYSVSREKKESFPLTVTSAQKNPTAFYLCASINPGTNYGYTFGSGTRLTVV.

J is TRBJ1-3 and V is TRBV5-5, with 11 bases matching TRBD1. J gave up 4 bases and V 4 bases, and 7 bases lay outside the gene matches. The germline V gene encodes CDR1 SGHKS and CDR2 YYEKEE (reference sequence). CDR3 size: 16 residues. The CDR3 DNA is TGTGCCAGCAGCACGGACAGGGGGCTCGCAGGAAACACCATATATTTT. It yields the protein CASSTDRGLAGNTIYF.

There are many counts of this clone. This chain connects TRBV29-1 to TRBJ2-7; a possible D gene is TRBD1 (6 bases). Germline CDR1 is SQVTM and CDR2 is ANQGSEA. V lost 7 bases and J 3 bases, leaving 13 bases between the germline ends. This CDR3 comprises 12 residues. CDR3 sequence (DNA): TGCAGCGCCTCCACAGGGAGCTACGAGCAGTACTTC. It specifies CSASTGSYEQYF.

The gene calls are TRBV7-9 and TRBJ1-1; the D gene is possibly TRBD1 (5 bases). The CDR3 is made up of 14 amino acids. Germline loops: CDR1 SEHNR, CDR2 FQNEAQ (reference sequence). Trimming stripped 5 bases from V and 4 bases from J, with 14 bases between. CDR3 DNA: TGTGCCAGCAGCGGTACAGGACGCGGCACTGAAGCTTTCTTT. Protein product: CASSGTGRGTEAFF. Full variable domain (outside the CDR3, taken from reference TRBV7-9 and TRBJ1-1): DTGVSQNPRHKITKRGQNVTFRCDPISEHNRLYWYRQTLGQGPEFLTYFQNEAQLEKSRLLSDRFSAERPKGSFSTLEIQRTEQGDSAMYLCASSGTGRGTEAFFGQGTRLTVV.

The chain has TRBV27 and TRBJ1-5; maybe TRBD1 (5 bases). CDR1 and CDR2 (germline): MNHEY, SMNVEV (reference sequence). V gave up 7 bases and J gave up 0 bases, with 16 bases separating them. The CDR3 totals 16 residues. CDR3: CASTQGGTDSNQPQHF. CDR3 sequence (DNA): TGTGCCAGCACCCAAGGAGGGACGGATAGCAATCAGCCCCAGCATTTT.

The chain is built from TRBV19 and TRBJ1-1; D ambiguous. Germline V gives CDR1 LNHDA, CDR2 SQIVND (reference sequence). The V end lost 1 base, the J end lost 4 bases, and 13 bases lay between the germline ends. The CDR3 sequence is 15 residues long. CDR3 nucleotide sequence: TGTGCCAGTAGTATAGTAGGCGCCAGCGGCACTGAAGCTTTCTTT. Protein product: CASSIVGASGTEAFF.

In its sample, this clone was seen once. The V call is TRBV19, the J call TRBJ1-1, with TRBD1 as a possible D gene (6 bases). There are 12 residues in the CDR3. V gave up 7 bases and J gave up 11 bases, with 17 bases separating them. The germline V gene has CDR1 LNHDA and CDR2 SQIVND (reference sequence). The CDR3 reads CASTTREGGAFF. CDR3 DNA sequence: TGTGCCAGTACCACCCGGGAGGGGGGGGCTTTCTTT.

The rearrangement links TRBV7-2 to TRBJ2-1, with TRBD2 identical over 10 bases. Trimming cost V 3 bases and J 2 bases; bases outside gene matches: 7. CDR3 size: 17 residues. Germline CDR1 reads SGHTA; CDR2 reads FQGNSA. Here the CDR3 DNA reads TGTGCCAGCAGCTTGGGAGGACTAGCGGCCCCCTACAATGAGCAGTTCTTC. This encodes CASSLGGLAAPYNEQFF.

This clone showed up just once. The gene calls are TRBV19 and TRBJ2-7, with D tentatively TRBD1 (6 bases). This CDR3 contains 15 residues. Germline values: CDR1 LNHDA, CDR2 SQIVND (reference sequence). V was shortened by 3 bases and J by 0 bases, with 12 bases between the two germline ends. CDR3 region: CASSMVGAFSYEQYF. In DNA, the CDR3 is TGTGCCAGTAGTATGGTGGGGGCGTTCTCCTACGAGCAGTACTTC.

This clone appeared a single time. The chain combines TRBV5-1 with TRBJ2-5, with a weak D call TRBD2 (6 bases). The V and J ends lost 1 base and 5 bases respectively, with 12 bases between them. Germline V gene lookup returns CDR1 SGHRS and CDR2 YFSETQ. The CDR3 contains 14 residues. The CDR3 coding sequence is TGCGCCAGCAGCTTGAGGAGGGCGGAGGAGACCCAGTACTTC. Residues: CASSLRRAEETQYF.

The V call is TRBV27, the J call TRBJ1-4, with no clear D. V lost 6 bases to trimming and J lost 4 bases, with 9 bases between them. This CDR3 has 13 amino acids. Germline V gene sequence: CDR1 MNHEY, CDR2 SMNVEV (reference sequence). CDR3 region: CASRSINNEKLFF. The DNA of the CDR3 is TGTGCCAGCAGGAGTATCAATAATGAAAAACTGTTTTTT. Using reference TRBV27 and TRBJ1-4 for the parts outside the CDR3, the full variable domain is EAQVTQNPRYLITVTGKKLTVTCSQNMNHEYMSWYRQDPGLGLRQIYYSMNVEVTDKGDVPEGYKVSRKEKRNFPLILESPSPNQTSLYFCASRSINNEKLFFGSGTQLSVL.

Remarks on this clone: A much larger clone differs by one base, so this may be a read error. The chain recombines TRBV5-1 with TRBJ2-7; 9 nucleotides agree with TRBD1. CDR3 length: 13 amino acids. The germline V gene has CDR1 SGHRS and CDR2 YFSETQ. The trim removed 5 bases at V and 2 bases at J, leaving 2 bases unmatched. The CDR3 loop reads CASRGTGTYEQYF. As DNA, the CDR3 is TGCGCCAGCAGGGGGACAGGGACCTACGAGCAGTACTTC.

In its sample, this clone was seen once. The V call is TRBV28, the J call TRBJ1-1; possible D gene TRBD1, 6 bases. The CDR3 extends over 14 amino acids. CDR1 and CDR2 from the germline V gene are MDHEN and SYDVKM. The V gene lost 4 bases and the J gene lost 8 bases, with 17 bases spanning the gap. The CDR3 loop is CASSSWTDTWEAFF. The CDR3 DNA follows: TGTGCCAGCAGTTCCTGGACAGATACGTGGGAAGCTTTCTTT.

This clone was recorded a few times. The rearrangement links TRBV2 to TRBJ1-2; D call uncertain. With 6 bases removed from V and 6 bases from J, the gap between germline ends came to 14 bases. The CDR3 covers 13 residues. The germline V gene encodes CDR1 SNHLY and CDR2 FYNNEI. CDR3 nucleotide sequence: TGTGCCAGCAGAAACGTCGACATCGATGGCTACACCTTC. Translation: CASRNVDIDGYTF.

This rearrangement joins TRBV5-8 to TRBJ2-1; tentatively, D is TRBD1 (6 bases). Per germline, CDR1 SGHTS and CDR2 YDEGEE. CDR3 length equals 13 residues. The V gene lost 4 bases and the J gene lost 5 bases, with 10 bases spanning the gap. CDR3 DNA sequence: TGTGCCAGCAGCCTAGGACAGCACAATGAGCAGTTCTTC. Protein: CASSLGQHNEQFF.

The chain links TRBV10-3 to TRBJ2-2; 7 positions agree with TRBD1. The CDR3 covers 15 residues. Germline V gene lookup returns CDR1 ENHRY and CDR2 SYGVKD. Trimming took 6 bases from V and 3 from J; bases not matched to a gene: 7. CDR3 region: CAIRRATGHTGELFF. In DNA, the CDR3 is TGTGCCATCAGACGAGCGACAGGGCACACCGGGGAGCTGTTTTTT.

The chain is built from TRBV12-5 and TRBJ2-1; the match to TRBD2 covers 11 bases. The CDR3 spans 17 residues. Germline assignment: CDR1 LGHNT and CDR2 FRNRAP. V lost 6 bases and J lost 8; bases outside the gene matches: 15. CDR3 bases: TGTGCTAGTGGCCGCCATAAGACTAGCGGGGCCCAAGATGAGCAGTTCTTC. This sequence encodes CASGRHKTSGAQDEQFF.

The rearrangement joins TRBV7-2 to TRBJ2-2, with D unclear. This CDR3 comprises 14 residues. In germline, CDR1 is SGHTA, CDR2 FQGNSA. The V gene lost 2 bases and the J gene lost 0 bases, with 4 bases spanning the gap. CDR3 loop: CASSLITNTGELFF. CDR3 nucleotide sequence: TGTGCCAGCAGCTTAATTACGAACACCGGGGAGCTGTTTTTT.